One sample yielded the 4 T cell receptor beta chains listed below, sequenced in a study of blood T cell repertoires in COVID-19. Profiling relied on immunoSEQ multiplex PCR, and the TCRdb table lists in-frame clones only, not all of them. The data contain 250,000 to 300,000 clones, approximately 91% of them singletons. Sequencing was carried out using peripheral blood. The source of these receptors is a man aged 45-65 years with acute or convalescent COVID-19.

The CDR3, as DNA: TGTGCCAGCAGTTATAACAGAATGAACACTGAAGCTTTCTTT. Protein: CASSYNRMNTEAFF. The chain links TRBV6-5 to TRBJ1-1; unclear D gene. The V end lost 3 bases, the J end lost 0 bases, and 8 bases lay between the germline ends. The CDR3 consists of 14 residues. Germline CDR1 and CDR2: MNHEY and SVGAGI.

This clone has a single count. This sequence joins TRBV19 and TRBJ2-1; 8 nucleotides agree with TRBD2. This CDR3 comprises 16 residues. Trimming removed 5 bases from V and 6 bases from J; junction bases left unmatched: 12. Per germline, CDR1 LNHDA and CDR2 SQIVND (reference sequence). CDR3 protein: CASSPRGAGAFNEQFF. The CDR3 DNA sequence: TGTGCCAGTAGTCCGCGGGGAGCGGGGGCCTTCAATGAGCAGTTCTTC.

As DNA, the CDR3 is TGTGCCAGCAGCTTGACTAGGGGGGGCCTGAACACTGAAGCTTTCTTT. Translating it yields CASSLTRGGLNTEAFF. This chain connects TRBV7-8 to TRBJ1-1; D is perhaps TRBD1 (6 bases). Trimming removed 3 bases from V and 0 bases from J, with 14 bases in between. The CDR3 is 16 amino acids. Germline-derived CDR1 and CDR2 are SGHVS and FQNEAQ. Using reference TRBV7-8 and TRBJ1-1 for the parts outside the CDR3, the full variable domain is GAGVSQSPRYKVAKRGQDVALRCDPISGHVSLFWYQQALGQGPEFLTYFQNEAQLDKSGLPSDRFFAERPEGSVSTLKIQRTQQEDSAVYLCASSLTRGGLNTEAFFGQGTRLTVV.

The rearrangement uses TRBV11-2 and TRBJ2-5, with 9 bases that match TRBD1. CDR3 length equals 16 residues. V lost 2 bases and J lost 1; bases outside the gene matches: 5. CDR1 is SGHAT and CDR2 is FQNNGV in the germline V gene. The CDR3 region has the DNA TGTGCCAGCAGCTTACGACGGGACAGGGCCCAAGAGACCCAGTACTTC. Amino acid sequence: CASSLRRDRAQETQYF.